This entry features one T cell receptor beta chain sequence. This CDR3 region has 15 residues. Trimming at V came to 5 bases and at J to 2 bases, leaving 7 bases not matched to a gene. Germline lookup yields CDR1 SGHTA and CDR2 FQGNSA. The sample comes from a study of blood T cell repertoires in COVID-19. Study context: The United States, Italy and Spain were the sources of the acute and convalescent COVID-19 samples. Sources were T cells, B-cell-depleted T cells, or PBMCs; the material itself was cDNA or gDNA.

In the study's own analysis: Scientists estimated how many nucleated cells there were by amplifying reference gene primers. Here immunoSEQ multiplex PCR was the method, and the copy in TCRdb shows in-frame clones only, minus some. From that table come the V and J calls and clone size; the DNA was used to work out D and trimming. The repertoire holds roughly 93,000 clones, with about nine tenths as singletons. The TCR originated in a man over 45 with acute or convalescent COVID-19. Sequenced input: peripheral blood. V gene TRBV7-2 combines with J gene TRBJ2-7, with 9 positions matching TRBD2. The CDR3 bases are TGTGCCAGCAGCGGCAAGGCGGGGGGGGCCTACGAGCAGTACGTC. This encodes CASSGKAGGAYEQYV.